The 7 T cell receptor beta chains presented below share a single source sample, sequenced in a study of blood T cells in healthy people across ages. A second roughly 7 to 11 cycle PCR used barcoded and J-beta primers. TCRdb analysed the 5' RACE reads with MiXCR anew, one entry per CDR3 protein. The table lists about 1,400,000 distinct CDR3 sequences, roughly 45% of them singletons. The specimen was blood. The receptors shown here come from a young woman in good health.

The V gene is TRBV6-5, the J gene TRBJ2-2; D uncertain. This CDR3 is built from 13 residues. The V gene lost 3 bases and the J gene lost 7 bases, with 9 bases spanning the gap. Germline CDR1 and CDR2: MNHEY and SVGAGI. CDR3 nucleotides: TGTGCCAGCAGTTATATCCAGGACGGGGAGCTGTTTTTT. Translation gives CASSYIQDGELFF.

This clonotype showed up just a few times. This chain links TRBV3-1 with TRBJ1-3; D is undetermined. This CDR3 has 12 residues. Germline V CDR1 and CDR2: LGHDT, YNNKEL (reference sequence). Trimming left V 3 bases short and J 4 bases short, with 4 bases between. The CDR3 is CASSHGGNTIYF. The CDR3, as DNA: TGTGCCAGCAGCCATGGCGGAAACACCATATATTTT.

The chain joins TRBV28 to TRBJ1-2; the D is unclear. CDR3 length: 11 amino acids. The V and J ends lost 6 bases and 5 bases respectively, with 7 bases between them. Germline V gives CDR1 MDHEN, CDR2 SYDVKM. The CDR3 DNA is TGTGCCAGCAGGGTGATTTATGGCTACACCTTC. Translation gives CASRVIYGYTF.

This clonotype was seen ten or more times. The rearrangement joins TRBV6-2 or TRBV6-3 to TRBJ1-2, with TRBD1 matching 7 bases. V dropped 5 bases and J dropped 3; count of bases not matched to a gene: 6. The CDR3 runs 14 residues. Germline CDR1 MNHEY, CDR2 SVGEGT. The CDR3 bases are TGTGCCAGCAGTGCTCGGGACAGATACTATGGCTACACCTTC. Translation: CASSARDRYYGYTF.

The chain is built from TRBV12-3 or TRBV12-4 and TRBJ1-2, with 7 nucleotides matching TRBD1. Germline trimming cut 3 bases from V and 8 bases from J; bases unmatched to any gene: 18. The CDR3 totals 17 residues. CDR3 DNA sequence: TGTGCCAGCAGTTTCTGGGGGGGGTCAGGGGGACTTGGCGGCTACACCTTC. Its translation is CASSFWGGSGGLGGYTF.

The chain recombines TRBV20-1 with TRBJ2-1; 8 positions agree with TRBD1. The CDR3 totals 15 residues. Per the germline V gene, CDR1 is DFQATT and CDR2 is SNEGSKA (reference sequence). The J segment lost 7 bases and the V segment lost 6 bases, leaving 14 bases of the junction unmatched. The CDR3 spells CSAELQGQGFNEQFF. The CDR3 bases are TGCAGTGCCGAACTTCAAGGACAGGGCTTTAATGAGCAGTTCTTC.

This sequence joins TRBV5-1 and TRBJ1-4; TRBD1 might be the D (5 bases). Germline CDR1 is SGHRS and CDR2 is YFSETQ. V lost 0 bases to trimming and J lost 2 bases, with 11 bases between them. CDR3 length: 16 residues. The CDR3 spells CASSLAGGATNEKLFF. The DNA for the CDR3 is TGCGCCAGCAGCTTGGCCGGTGGGGCGACTAATGAAAAACTGTTTTTT.